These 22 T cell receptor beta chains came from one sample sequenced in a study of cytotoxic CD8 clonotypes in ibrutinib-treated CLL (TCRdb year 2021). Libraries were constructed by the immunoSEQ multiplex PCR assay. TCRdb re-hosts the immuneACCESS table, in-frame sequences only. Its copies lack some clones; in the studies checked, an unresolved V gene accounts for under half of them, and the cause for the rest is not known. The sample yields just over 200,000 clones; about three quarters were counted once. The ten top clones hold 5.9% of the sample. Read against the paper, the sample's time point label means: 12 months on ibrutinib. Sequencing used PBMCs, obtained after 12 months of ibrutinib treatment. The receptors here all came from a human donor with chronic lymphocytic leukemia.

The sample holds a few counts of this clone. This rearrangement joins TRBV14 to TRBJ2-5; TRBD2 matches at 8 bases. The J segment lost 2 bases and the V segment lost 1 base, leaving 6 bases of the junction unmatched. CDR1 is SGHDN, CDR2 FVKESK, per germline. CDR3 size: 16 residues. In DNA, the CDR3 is TGTGCCAGCAGCCAAGTTGACGGGAGGGAGCAAGAGACCCAGTACTTC. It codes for CASSQVDGREQETQYF.

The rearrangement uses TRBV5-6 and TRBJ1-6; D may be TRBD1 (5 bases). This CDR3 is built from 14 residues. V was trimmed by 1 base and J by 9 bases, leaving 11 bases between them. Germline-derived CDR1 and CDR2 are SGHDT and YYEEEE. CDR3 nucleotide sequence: TGTGCCAGCAGCTTGAATGGGGCCGGTTCACCCCTCCACTTT. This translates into CASSLNGAGSPLHF.

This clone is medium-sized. CDR3 sequence: CASSRMGRETSNEQFF. The CDR3 DNA follows: TGTGCCAGCAGCCGAATGGGGCGGGAGACCTCCAATGAGCAGTTCTTC. V and J are TRBV6-6 and TRBJ2-1, with TRBD2 identical over 7 bases. Looked up from germline, CDR1 is MNHNY and CDR2 is SVGAGI (reference sequence). Trimming took 6 bases from V and 6 from J; bases not matched to a gene: 14. The CDR3 contains 16 residues.

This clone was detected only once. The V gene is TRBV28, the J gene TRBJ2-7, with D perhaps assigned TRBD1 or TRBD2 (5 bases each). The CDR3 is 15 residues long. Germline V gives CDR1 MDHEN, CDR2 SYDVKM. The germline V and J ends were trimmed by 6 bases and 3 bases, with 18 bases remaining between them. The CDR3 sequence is CASRPPGRTFYEQYF. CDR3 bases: TGTGCCAGCAGGCCCCCGGGACGGACATTCTACGAGCAGTACTTC. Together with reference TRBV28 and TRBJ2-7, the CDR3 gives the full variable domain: DVKVTQSSRYLVKRTGEKVFLECVQDMDHENMFWYRQDPGLGLRLIYFSYDVKMKEKGDIPEGYSVSREKKERFSLILESASTNQTSMYLCASRPPGRTFYEQYFGPGTRLTVT.

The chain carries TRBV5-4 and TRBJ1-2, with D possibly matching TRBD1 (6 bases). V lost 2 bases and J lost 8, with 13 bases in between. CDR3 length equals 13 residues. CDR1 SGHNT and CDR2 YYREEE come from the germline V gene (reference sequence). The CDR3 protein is CASSFTQGIGYTF. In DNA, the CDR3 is TGTGCCAGCAGCTTCACTCAGGGGATCGGCTACACCTTC. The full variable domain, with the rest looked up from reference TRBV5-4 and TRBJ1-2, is ETGVTQSPTHLIKTRGQQVTLRCSSQSGHNTVSWYQQALGQGPQFIFQYYREEENGRGNFPPRFSGLQFPNYSSELNVNALELDDSALYLCASSFTQGIGYTFGSGTRLTVV.

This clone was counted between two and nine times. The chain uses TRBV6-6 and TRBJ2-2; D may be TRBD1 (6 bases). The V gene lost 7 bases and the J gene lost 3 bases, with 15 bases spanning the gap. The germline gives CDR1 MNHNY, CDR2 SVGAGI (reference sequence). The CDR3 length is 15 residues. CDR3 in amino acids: CASTPGQGHTGELFF. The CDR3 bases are TGTGCCAGCACCCCGGGGCAGGGGCACACCGGGGAGCTGTTTTTT.

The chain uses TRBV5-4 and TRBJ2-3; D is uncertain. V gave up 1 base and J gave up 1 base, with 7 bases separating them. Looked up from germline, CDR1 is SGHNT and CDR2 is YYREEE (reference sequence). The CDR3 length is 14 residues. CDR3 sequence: CASSLFRGTDTQYF. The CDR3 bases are TGTGCCAGCAGCTTGTTTAGGGGCACAGATACGCAGTATTTT.

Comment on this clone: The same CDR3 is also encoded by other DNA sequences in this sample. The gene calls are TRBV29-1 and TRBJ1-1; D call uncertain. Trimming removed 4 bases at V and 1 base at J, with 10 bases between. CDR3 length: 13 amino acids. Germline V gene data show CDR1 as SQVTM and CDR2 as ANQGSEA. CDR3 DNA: TGCAGCGTTGCTAAGGGAGAGAACACTGAAGCTTTCTTT. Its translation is CSVAKGENTEAFF.

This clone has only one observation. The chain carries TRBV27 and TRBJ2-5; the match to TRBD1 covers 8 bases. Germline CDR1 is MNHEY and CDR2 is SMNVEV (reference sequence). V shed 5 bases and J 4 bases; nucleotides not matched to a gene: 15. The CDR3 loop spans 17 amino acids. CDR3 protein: CASSPSFGSGGGETQYF. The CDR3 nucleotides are TGTGCCAGCAGTCCAAGCTTCGGGTCAGGGGGCGGAGAGACCCAGTACTTC.

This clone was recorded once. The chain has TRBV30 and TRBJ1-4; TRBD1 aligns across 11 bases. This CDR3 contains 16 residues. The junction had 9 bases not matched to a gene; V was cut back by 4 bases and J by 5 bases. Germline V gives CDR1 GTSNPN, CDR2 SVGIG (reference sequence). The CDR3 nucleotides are TGTGCCTGGACAGTTGGACAGGGGGCCTTGAATGAAAAACTGTTTTTT. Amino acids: CAWTVGQGALNEKLFF.

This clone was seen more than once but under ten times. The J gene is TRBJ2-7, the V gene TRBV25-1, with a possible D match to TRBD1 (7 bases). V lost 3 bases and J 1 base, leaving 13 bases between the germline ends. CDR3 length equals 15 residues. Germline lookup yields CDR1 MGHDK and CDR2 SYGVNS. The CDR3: CASSDGGTVSYEQYF. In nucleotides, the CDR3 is TGTGCCAGCAGTGACGGAGGGACAGTGTCCTACGAGCAGTACTTC.

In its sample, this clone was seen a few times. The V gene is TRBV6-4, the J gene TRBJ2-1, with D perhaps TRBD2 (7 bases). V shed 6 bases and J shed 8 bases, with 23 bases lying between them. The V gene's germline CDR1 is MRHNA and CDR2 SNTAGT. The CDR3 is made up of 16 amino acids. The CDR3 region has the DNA TGTGCCAGCAGCAAAGCAAGGGGGGAGGGCAAGGATGAGCAGTTCTTC. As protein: CASSKARGEGKDEQFF.

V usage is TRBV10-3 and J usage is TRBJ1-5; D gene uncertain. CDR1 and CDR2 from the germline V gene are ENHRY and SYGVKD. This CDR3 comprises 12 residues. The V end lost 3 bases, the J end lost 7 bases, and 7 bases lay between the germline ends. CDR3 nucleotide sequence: TGTGCCATCAGTGATTCTTACCAGCCCCAGCATTTT. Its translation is CAISDSYQPQHF.

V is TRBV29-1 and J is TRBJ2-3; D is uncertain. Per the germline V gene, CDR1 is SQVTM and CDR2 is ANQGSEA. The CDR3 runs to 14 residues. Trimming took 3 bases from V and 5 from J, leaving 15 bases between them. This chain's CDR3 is CSVELGLRRDTQYF. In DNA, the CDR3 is TGCAGCGTTGAGCTAGGGCTGAGGAGAGATACGCAGTATTTT.

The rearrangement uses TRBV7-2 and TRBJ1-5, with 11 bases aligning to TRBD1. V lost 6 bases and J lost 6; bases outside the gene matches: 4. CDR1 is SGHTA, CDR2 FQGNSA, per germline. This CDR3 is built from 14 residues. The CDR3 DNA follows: TGTGCCAGCAGGGACAGGGGGCTTGGTCAGCCCCAGCATTTT. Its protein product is CASRDRGLGQPQHF.

The CDR3 spells CASSGFSDSPEAFF. CDR3 DNA sequence: TGTGCCAGCAGCGGTTTCAGTGATTCCCCTGAAGCTTTCTTT. This rearrangement joins TRBV9 to TRBJ1-1; D is uncertain. CDR3 length: 14 amino acids. The V end lost 3 bases, the J end lost 6 bases, and 15 bases lay between the germline ends. From germline, CDR1 is SGDLS and CDR2 YYNGEE.

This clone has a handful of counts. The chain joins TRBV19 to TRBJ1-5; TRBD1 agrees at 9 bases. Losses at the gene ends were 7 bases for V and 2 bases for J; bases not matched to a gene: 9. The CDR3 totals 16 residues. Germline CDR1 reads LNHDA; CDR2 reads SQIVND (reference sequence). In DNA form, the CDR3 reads TGTGCCAGTAAGGACAGGGGCCAAGTTGGCAATCAGCCCCAGCATTTT. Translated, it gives CASKDRGQVGNQPQHF.

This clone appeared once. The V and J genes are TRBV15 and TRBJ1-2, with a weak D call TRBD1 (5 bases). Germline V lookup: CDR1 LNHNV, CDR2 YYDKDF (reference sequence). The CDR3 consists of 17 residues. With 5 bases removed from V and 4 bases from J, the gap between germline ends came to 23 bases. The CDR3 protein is CATSRKPGTLRPYGYTF. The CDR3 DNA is TGTGCCACCAGCCGAAAACCCGGGACTTTAAGACCCTATGGCTACACCTTC.

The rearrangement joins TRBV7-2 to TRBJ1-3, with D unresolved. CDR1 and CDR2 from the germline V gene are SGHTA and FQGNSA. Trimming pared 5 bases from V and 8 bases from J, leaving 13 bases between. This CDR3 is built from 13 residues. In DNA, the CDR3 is TGTGCCAGCAGCCCTACGGCTGGTCACACCATATATTTT. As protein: CASSPTAGHTIYF.

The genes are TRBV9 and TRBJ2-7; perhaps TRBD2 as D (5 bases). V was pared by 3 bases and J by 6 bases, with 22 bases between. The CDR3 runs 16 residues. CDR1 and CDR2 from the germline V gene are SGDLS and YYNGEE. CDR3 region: CASSAPSGALLREQYF. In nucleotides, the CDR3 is TGTGCCAGCAGCGCCCCAAGCGGAGCTCTTTTACGCGAGCAGTACTTC.

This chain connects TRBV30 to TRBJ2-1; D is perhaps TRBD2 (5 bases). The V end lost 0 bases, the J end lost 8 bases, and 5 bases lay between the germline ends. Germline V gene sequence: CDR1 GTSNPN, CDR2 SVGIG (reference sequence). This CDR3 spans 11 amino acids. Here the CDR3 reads CAWSVSDEQFF. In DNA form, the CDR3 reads TGTGCCTGGAGTGTTAGCGATGAGCAGTTCTTC.

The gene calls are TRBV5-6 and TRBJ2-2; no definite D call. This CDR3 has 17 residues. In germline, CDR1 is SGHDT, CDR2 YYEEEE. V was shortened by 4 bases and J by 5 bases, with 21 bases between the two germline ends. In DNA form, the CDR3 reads TGTGCCAGCAGCCTGCAGGTTCCCACCGCCCCTACCGGGGAGCTGTTTTTT. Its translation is CASSLQVPTAPTGELFF.